This TCR beta chain was identified during a study of cytomegalovirus exposure and HLA in healthy donors (dated by TCRdb to between 2016 and 2019). With regard to the full study: In an earlier analysis of under 600 of the donors, under 300 Gb of sequence data and approximately 120 million unique TCR beta sequences from some 170 million T cells were reported. Approximately 300 gigabases of sequencing data and 70 million to 100 million unique TCR sequences made up an early release that covered 500 to 700 HLA-typed donors. The genetic ancestry cluster associated with self-reported Caucasian donors included over 80% of the 350 to 500 genotyped donors. The study aimed to test whether cataloging public T cell receptors could reveal signatures of past pathogen exposure. Using immunosequencing, the study profiled T cell repertoires from around 680 subjects and related those repertoires to cytomegalovirus serostatus. In addition to the first cohort of approximately 670 subjects, a separate validation cohort of 100 to 150 different subjects was used. To predict cytomegalovirus infection status, the study brought together high-throughput TCR immunosequencing, statistical association of individual TCRs with disease status, and machine learning. A later analysis re-analyzed previously published TCR beta repertoires from roughly 630 donors and added high-resolution HLA genotyping to study TCR occurrence patterns. Rather than using new phenotypic data, the later analysis identified candidate immune exposures from TCR beta sequences and from how often those sequences occurred across donors. An earlier analysis of some 500 of the donors used high-throughput TCR beta sequencing to judge whether each TCR beta V gene segment behaved as functional or pseudogenic. Donor age, sex, ethnicity and CMV serostatus were collected together with the repertoire data. A later genetic analysis took genome-wide SNP genotypes for about 55% of the 666 donors and used that subset as a discovery cohort. Every repertoire in the discovery cohort had been generated on one and the same sequencing platform. HLA typing included class I and class II loci at four-digit resolution. The number of typed donors differed by locus: roughly 620-630 for A, B, C, DRB1 and DQB1; some 500 for DQA1; 606 for DPA1; and about 470 for DPB1. Several DR-DQ haplotypes were treated as single units for association and clustering because of strong linkage in the cohort. Across around 400 genotyped donors of the cohort, an average of approximately 200,000 unique TCR beta nucleotide sequences per donor were sequenced, and approximately 17% of those sequences were non-productive.

The cohort comprised approximately 700 healthy bone marrow donors. At the time of sampling, all cohort members were nominally healthy, though unrecorded immune exposures were likely present. CMV serostatus was positive for approximately 300 and negative for about half of the 666 cohort members, and was not recorded for this donor. Every donor gave a peripheral blood sample, and the peripheral blood mononuclear cells from that sample were used for TCR beta sequencing. Genomic DNA extraction from the blood cell samples was performed with the Qiagen DNeasy Blood Extraction Kit. As regards this clone: Its antigen is unknown. No base quality values were provided; no much bigger clone lies one nucleotide off.

General conclusions and limits of the study: The study listed 164 TCR beta chains as associated with cytomegalovirus. Immune exposure information for the cohort was limited to CMV serostatus. Linkage disequilibrium might explain the correlated functional status among segregating V segments, but an unknown experimental factor could not be ruled out. A few of the identified cytomegalovirus-associated TCR beta chains were confirmed in vitro to be specific for cytomegalovirus antigens. HLA typing was unavailable for some donors at each locus, so association tests used only the typed subset. Some IMGT-functional V segments, including TRBV6-2 and TRBV6-3, could not be told apart with the 87-base-pair reads, so those segments were excluded. Compared with the 666-donor mean, donors in an Asian-associated ancestry cluster had fewer N-insertions in productive TCRs, according to a later genetic analysis. This cohort had only TCR beta chains sequenced, and the lack of alpha or paired-chain data limited which features could be detected. A cluster of highly shared sequence variants was judged likely to represent a technical artifact of the sequencing pipeline. The authors suggested that the approach could potentially be generalized to other disease states and immunological phenotypes. The presence/absence analyses assumed that sequencing depth was roughly uniform across donors, and that assumption may not be true. In an earlier analysis of some 500 of the donors, most TCR beta V segments were observed in productive rearrangements about 87% or about 30% of the time, broadly matching IMGT annotations. In a later analysis, HLA-associated TCR beta chains showed more clonal expansion and lower generation probabilities than non-associated chains that were equally common. A later analysis reported that several top co-occurrence clusters appeared linked to parvovirus B19, influenza, CMV and Epstein-Barr virus. Most TCR sequences were observed very rarely across donors, whereas some public TCRs were present in many individuals. Specific HLA alleles were associated with 15,000 to 20,000 TCR beta sequences at a false discovery rate of 0.05 in a later analysis. A later genetic analysis associated a missense DCLRE1C variant with V-gene and J-gene trimming of TCR beta chains, and an independent cohort replicated the association. The earlier analysis of approximately 590 of the donors excluded over 15 rarely observed V segments, including chromosome 9 orphons, because counts were too low. According to a later analysis, TCR association rates differed among HLA loci, with DRB1 alleles showing the most associated TCRs and HLA-C alleles showing the fewest. A further reported finding was that TCR beta sequences accurately predicted the HLA-A and HLA-B alleles for most subjects in the first cohort. When HLA alleles, especially DR and DQ, strongly co-occurred, TCR associations were difficult to assign to individual alleles. The classifier was reported to diagnose cytomegalovirus status with high specificity and sensitivity in both the original and validation cohorts. According to a later analysis, most CMV-associated TCR beta chains appeared to be HLA-restricted, and the HLA associations seemed to be driven largely by CMV exposure.

There are 15 amino acids in the CDR3, from cysteine to phenylalanine inclusive. Only the CDR3 region is kept as DNA, spanning 45 bases read in frame from base 1. Taken from the germline V gene, the CDR1 and CDR2 loops are MNHNS and SASEGT. Relative to germline, V is 0 bases shorter and J is 3 bases shorter, with 9 bases between their ends. The library relied on the immunoSEQ multiplex PCR assay. The multiplex PCR relied on a mix of 60 forward primers for TCR Vbeta segments and 13 reverse primers for TCR Jbeta segments. The CDR3 region of rearranged TCR beta genes was amplified from genomic DNA with a multiplex PCR assay. The Illumina HiSeq System was used to sequence the amplified TCR beta libraries as 87-base-pair reads. Under the source paper's analysis protocol: A later analysis counted about 80 million unique TCR beta chains across the roughly 700 repertoires, and around 9.9 million of these chains were shared by at least two donors. A nearest-neighbor algorithm error-corrected the raw reads and collapsed the reads into unique sequences, merging closely related sequences to remove PCR and sequencing errors. V, D and J gene segments were assigned by aligning CDR3 sequences to IMGT reference sequences. For a sequence to be retained, a match of at least six nucleotides to both a V gene segment and a J gene segment was required. A rearrangement counted as productive if the CDR3 had no stop codons and remained in frame with V and J, and every other rearrangement counted as non-productive. CDR3 was defined by IMGT convention, running from the second conserved V-encoded cysteine to the conserved J-encoded phenylalanine. The earlier analysis of about 560 of the donors excluded any sequence lacking an unambiguous match to a single V gene segment. In an earlier analysis of a few hundred of the donors, V segments were called functional above 56.7% productive rearrangements and were called segregating when the between-donor standard deviation exceeded 5%. A statistical classification framework was built to diagnose cytomegalovirus status from the catalog of TCR beta chain sequences. In a later analysis, V and J genes were assigned by comparing TCR nucleotide sequences against IMGT/GENE-DB human TR gene sequences. In a later analysis, CDR3 sequences and most-parsimonious VDJ recombination scenarios were assigned using the TCRdist pipeline. In a later analysis, each TCR beta chain was defined by its CDR3 amino acid sequence together with its V-gene family, and reads without a unique V-gene family were excluded. A later analysis removed 600 or so highly shared, low-generation-probability nucleotide sequences to deal with suspected cross-contamination and a sequencing artifact. For each public chain, a later analysis derived a clonal expansion index from normalized ranks of inferred template counts within each repertoire. A later analysis computed generation probabilities with a VDJ recombination model fitted to out-of-frame rearrangements, and checked the results against IGoR. In a later analysis, hypergeometric tests were used to score TCR-TCR, TCR-HLA and TCR-CMV co-occurrence, with a repertoire-size bias correction applied to TCR pairs. In a later analysis, false discovery rates were estimated by permuting HLA or CMV assignments 20 times. In a later analysis, co-occurring TCRs were grouped using DBSCAN, and TCRdist sequence similarity was added for clustering within HLA-allele-positive subsets. Repertoires with fewer than 30,000 or more than 120,000 public chains were left out of co-occurrence clustering, as were a few repertoires with anomalous nucleotide sharing. This is the immuneACCESS table as TCRdb keeps it, with only in-frame sequences that have V and J called. A part of the clones is gone; compared with another copy, unresolved V genes explain less than half, and the rest is unexplained. V and J calls and clone size are those listed in that table; D and trimming were worked out from the DNA. This sample lists about 68,000 clones; roughly 77% were detected once. Of the sample, about 7% is held by the ten largest clones.

This TCR was sampled from a human donor in good health. The V and J segments used are TRBV6-1 and TRBJ1-5; a tentative D match to TRBD1 spans 5 bases. Material for sequencing was PBMCs. The DNA sequence is TGTGCCAGCAGTGAAGCTGGAGGGGACAATCAGCCCCAGCATTTT. Its protein reads: CASSEAGGDNQPQHF.